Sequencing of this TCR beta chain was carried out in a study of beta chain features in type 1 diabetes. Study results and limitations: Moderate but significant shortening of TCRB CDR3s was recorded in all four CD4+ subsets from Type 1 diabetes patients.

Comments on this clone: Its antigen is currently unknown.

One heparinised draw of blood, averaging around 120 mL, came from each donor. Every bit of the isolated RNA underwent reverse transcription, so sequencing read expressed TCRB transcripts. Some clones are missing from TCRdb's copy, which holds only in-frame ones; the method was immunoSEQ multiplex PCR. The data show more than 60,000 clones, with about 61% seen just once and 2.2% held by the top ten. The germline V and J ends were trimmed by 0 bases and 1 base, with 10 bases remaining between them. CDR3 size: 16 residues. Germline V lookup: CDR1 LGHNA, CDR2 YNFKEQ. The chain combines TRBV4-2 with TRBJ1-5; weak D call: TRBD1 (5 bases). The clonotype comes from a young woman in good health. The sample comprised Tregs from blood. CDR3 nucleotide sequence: TGTGCCAGCAGCCAAGATCAGGGTTTGAGCAATCAGCCCCAGCATTTT. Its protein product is CASSQDQGLSNQPQHF.